These 23 T cell receptor beta chains originate from one sample sequenced in a study of blood T cell repertoires in COVID-19 (dated by TCRdb to 2019 to 2021). The library was prepared using the immunoSEQ multiplex PCR assay. TCRdb retrieved this table from immuneACCESS and kept in-frame rearrangements only. Not all clones are present; in checked studies, unresolved V genes account for under half, and no reason is known for the remainder. For this sample the table gives nearly 350,000 clones, of which around 91% were detected only once. The ten largest account for roughly 3.5% of the sample. Specimen: peripheral blood. The receptor set was obtained from a woman between 18 and 29 years old who had recovered from COVID-19.

This sequence joins TRBV11-3 and TRBJ1-1; 7 positions agree with TRBD1. With 2 bases clipped from V and 7 bases from J, the junction kept 4 bases outside the gene matches. Per the germline V gene, CDR1 is SGHNT and CDR2 is YENEEA. The CDR3 is made up of 13 amino acids. CDR3 in DNA: TGTGCCAGCAGCTTATATGGGGACAGTGAAGCTTTCTTT. This codes for CASSLYGDSEAFF. The variable domain in full, completed from reference TRBV11-3 and TRBJ1-1, reads EAGVVQSPRYKIIEKKQPVAFWCNPISGHNTLYWYLQNLGQGPELLIRYENEEAVDDSQLPKDRFSAERLKGVDSTLKIQPAELGDSAVYLCASSLYGDSEAFFGQGTRLTVV.

DNA of the CDR3: TGTGCCAGCAGCCAGGGATACGAGCAGTACGTC. Its protein product is CASSQGYEQYV. V and J are TRBV12-3 or TRBV12-4 and TRBJ2-7; tentative D call: TRBD1 (5 bases). This CDR3 region has 11 residues. V was shortened by 6 bases and J by 4 bases, with 7 bases between the two germline ends.

This clone was recorded once. The V call is TRBV5-5, the J call TRBJ1-3; D not resolved. CDR1 and CDR2 (germline): SGHKS, YYEKEE (reference sequence). This CDR3 is 15 amino acids long. Trimming shortened V by 4 bases and J by 0 bases, and 11 bases separated the two germline ends. In DNA form, the CDR3 reads TGTGCCAGCAGCCCAACTACCCTCTCTGGAAACACCATATATTTT. This sequence encodes CASSPTTLSGNTIYF.

J is TRBJ1-6 and V is TRBV4-1; D unclear. This CDR3 is 15 amino acids long. V dropped 1 base and J dropped 10 bases, with 14 bases sitting between them. Looked up from germline, CDR1 is MGHRA and CDR2 is YSYEKL. The DNA of the CDR3 is TGCGCCAGCAGCCAAGCTGAAGGACTCGGGTCACCCCTCCACTTT. It encodes CASSQAEGLGSPLHF.

This sequence joins TRBV27 and TRBJ2-3, with TRBD2 matching over 11 bases. V dropped 6 bases and J dropped 2; count of bases not matched to a gene: 7. Germline V lookup: CDR1 MNHEY, CDR2 SMNVEV (reference sequence). The CDR3 consists of 16 residues. The CDR3 here is CASSHRTSGYTDTQYF. As DNA, the CDR3 is TGTGCCAGCAGCCACAGGACTAGCGGGTACACAGATACGCAGTATTTT.

The chain uses TRBV24-1 and TRBJ2-3, with TRBD1 as a possible D gene (5 bases). This CDR3 is 17 amino acids long. Germline V gives CDR1 KGHDR, CDR2 SFDVKD. V lost 4 bases and J lost 2, with 18 bases in between. In DNA, the CDR3 is TGTGCCACCAGTGAGCGACAGACTTTCTACGACACAGATACGCAGTATTTT. Residues: CATSERQTFYDTDTQYF.

The chain recombines TRBV15 with TRBJ1-1; D is uncertain. The CDR3 is 13 amino acids. V lost 1 base, J lost 6 bases, and 9 bases lay in between. CDR1 is LNHNV and CDR2 is YYDKDF in the germline V gene (reference sequence). CDR3 DNA sequence: TGTGCCACCAGCAGAGTTGCGCTGTCTGAAGCTTTCTTT. This codes for CATSRVALSEAFF.

The rearrangement uses TRBV30 and TRBJ1-3; TRBD1 aligns across 9 bases. With 3 bases clipped from V and 4 bases from J, the junction kept 16 bases outside the gene matches. The CDR3 has 18 residues. Germline CDR1 is GTSNPN and CDR2 is SVGIG (reference sequence). DNA for the CDR3: TGTGCCTGGAGAAGGTGGGGGGAAGGGACAGGGCGCGGAAACACCATATATTTT. Its protein product is CAWRRWGEGTGRGNTIYF.

The chain combines TRBV11-2 with TRBJ2-1; 8 bases agree with TRBD2. Trimming took 1 base from V and 6 from J; bases not matched to a gene: 8. Germline V gene lookup returns CDR1 SGHAT and CDR2 FQNNGV. The CDR3 covers 16 residues. CDR3 coding DNA: TGTGCCAGCAGCTTAGTTGGGGGACTAGTAGGCAATGAGCAGTTCTTC. This translates into CASSLVGGLVGNEQFF.

Note on this clone: Different DNA sequences within this sample yield the same CDR3. The V call is TRBV19, the J call TRBJ1-5; unclear D gene. Germline V CDR1 and CDR2: LNHDA, SQIVND (reference sequence). CDR3 length equals 14 residues. V was clipped by 1 base and J by 1 base, with 5 bases between them. CDR3 sequence reads: CASSIGQSNQPQHF. The CDR3 DNA follows: TGTGCCAGTAGTATAGGACAAAGCAATCAGCCCCAGCATTTT.

V and J are TRBV7-9 and TRBJ1-2; perhaps TRBD1 as D (5 bases). The CDR3 is 16 amino acids. Trimming removed 2 bases at V and 7 bases at J, with 20 bases between. Germline lookup yields CDR1 SEHNR and CDR2 FQNEAQ (reference sequence). Written as DNA, the CDR3 is TGTGCCAGCAGCTTAAATTTAGTCTCGGGACTCGTTGGCTACACCTTC. Its protein is CASSLNLVSGLVGYTF.

The rearrangement joins TRBV6-2 or TRBV6-3 to TRBJ2-1; 7 positions agree with TRBD2. Germline V gene data show CDR1 as MNHEY and CDR2 as SVGEGT. V dropped 5 bases and J dropped 15; count of bases not matched to a gene: 10. The CDR3 runs to 12 residues. CDR3 residues: CASSPRLAPAFF. For the CDR3, the DNA is TGTGCCAGCAGTCCGAGACTAGCCCCTGCGTTCTTC.

The V and J genes are TRBV30 and TRBJ2-4, with TRBD2 as a possible D gene (5 bases). There are 16 residues in the CDR3. Germline lookup yields CDR1 GTSNPN and CDR2 SVGIG (reference sequence). The ends were cut back, 0 bases at V and 0 bases at J, with 12 bases in the middle. DNA of the CDR3: TGTGCCTGGAGTGTAGCAGACGGAGGAGCCAAAAACATTCAGTACTTC. This sequence encodes CAWSVADGGAKNIQYF.

The rearrangement links TRBV5-6 to TRBJ2-1; 9 bases are shared with TRBD1. This CDR3 comprises 15 residues. In germline, CDR1 is SGHDT, CDR2 YYEEEE. With V trimmed by 0 bases and J by 6 bases, 4 bases remained unmatched. The CDR3 spells CASSLGQGVANEQFF. The CDR3 DNA is TGTGCCAGCAGCTTGGGACAGGGGGTTGCCAATGAGCAGTTCTTC.

The CDR3 region has the DNA TGCGCCAGCAGCCAACCGGGGGACTTCGGTGAGCAGTTCTTC. Translating gives CASSQPGDFGEQFF. The rearrangement joins TRBV4-3 to TRBJ2-1; weak D call: TRBD2 (6 bases). The CDR3 consists of 14 residues. Germline values: CDR1 LGHNA, CDR2 YSLEER. Trimming removed 2 bases from V and 9 bases from J, with 14 bases in between.

This rearrangement joins TRBV10-3 to TRBJ2-1; no firm D call. V was clipped by 3 bases and J by 6 bases, with 21 bases between them. In germline, CDR1 is ENHRY, CDR2 SYGVKD. The CDR3 extends over 17 amino acids. DNA of the CDR3: TGTGCCATCAGTGACCCCCGTAGAGGCGGCTTAAGCAATGAGCAGTTCTTC. This codes for CAISDPRRGGLSNEQFF.

The rearrangement links TRBV5-4 to TRBJ2-5, with TRBD1 matching 7 bases. In germline, CDR1 is SGHNT, CDR2 YYREEE (reference sequence). After removal of 4 bases from V and 3 bases from J, the junction contained 12 bases not matched to a gene. The CDR3 loop spans 16 amino acids. CDR3 DNA: TGTGCCAGCAGCGGGGGAACGGGACAGCCGAAAGAGACCCAGTACTTC. Translated: CASSGGTGQPKETQYF.

This clone was seen a single time. This chain connects TRBV11-3 to TRBJ1-1; D gene uncertain. The V gene's germline CDR1 is SGHNT and CDR2 YENEEA. The length of the CDR3 is 11 residues. Trimming pared 5 bases from V and 2 bases from J, leaving 3 bases between. DNA of the CDR3: TGTGCCAGCAGCCTAAACACTGAAGCTTTCTTT. Its translation is CASSLNTEAFF.

The CDR3 spells CASRTLSGGNSPLHF. The CDR3 DNA reads TGTGCCAGCAGAACCCTCAGCGGGGGCAATTCACCCCTCCACTTT. This rearrangement joins TRBV6-5 to TRBJ1-6; a possible D gene is TRBD1 (6 bases). There are 15 residues in the CDR3. Trimming removed 6 bases from V and 7 bases from J, with 16 bases in between. Germline V lookup: CDR1 MNHEY, CDR2 SVGAGI.

The chain carries TRBV7-9 and TRBJ1-5; TRBD1 matches 9 bases. The V gene end was trimmed by 1 base and the J gene end by 3 bases; junction bases not matched to a gene: 4. Per germline, CDR1 SEHNR and CDR2 FQNEAQ (reference sequence). The CDR3 covers 16 residues. CDR3 loop: CASSLGTGDDNQPQHF. CDR3 DNA sequence: TGTGCCAGCAGCTTAGGGACAGGGGATGACAATCAGCCCCAGCATTTT.

The rearrangement uses TRBV27 and TRBJ2-7; D unresolved. V was cut by 3 bases and J by 6 bases, with 3 bases left in between. Germline assignment: CDR1 MNHEY and CDR2 SMNVEV (reference sequence). This CDR3 is 10 amino acids long. This CDR3 is CASSFSEQYV. CDR3 DNA sequence: TGTGCCAGCAGTTTCTCCGAGCAGTACGTC.

This sequence joins TRBV6-7 and TRBJ2-7; 10 nucleotides agree with TRBD1. TRBV6-7 is given ORF status, its function remaining uncertain. The CDR3 has 16 residues. J gave up 0 bases and V 2 bases, and 4 bases lay outside the gene matches. The DNA of the CDR3 is TGTGCCAGCAGTTACCCCAGGACAGGGGGCTCCTACGAGCAGTACGTC. This codes for CASSYPRTGGSYEQYV.

The chain links TRBV6-6 to TRBJ1-2; possibly TRBD1 for D (5 bases). V was trimmed by 6 bases and J by 4 bases, leaving 18 bases between them. This CDR3 has 15 residues. From germline, CDR1 is MNHNY and CDR2 SVGAGI (reference sequence). The CDR3: CASSLRASDGYGYTF. CDR3 nucleotide sequence: TGTGCCAGCAGCCTCAGGGCCAGCGATGGCTATGGCTACACCTTC.